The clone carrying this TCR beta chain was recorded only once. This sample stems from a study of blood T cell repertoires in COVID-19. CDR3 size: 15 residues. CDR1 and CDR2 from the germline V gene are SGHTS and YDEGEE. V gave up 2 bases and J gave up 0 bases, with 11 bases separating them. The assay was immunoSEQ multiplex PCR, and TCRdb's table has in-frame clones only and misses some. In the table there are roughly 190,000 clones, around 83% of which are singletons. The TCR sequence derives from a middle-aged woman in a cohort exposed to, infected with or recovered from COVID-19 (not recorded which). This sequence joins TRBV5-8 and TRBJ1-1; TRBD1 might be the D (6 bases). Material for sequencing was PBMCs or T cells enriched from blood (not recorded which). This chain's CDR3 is CASSFRGSMNTEAFF. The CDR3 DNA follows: TGTGCCAGCAGCTTCAGGGGATCGATGAACACTGAAGCTTTCTTT.